This is a list of T cell receptor beta chains from one sample in a study of blood T cell repertoires in COVID-19. Clones were sequenced by immunoSEQ multiplex PCR, and TCRdb holds only the in-frame ones, with some missing. In the table there are about 64,000 clones, more than 70% of which are singletons. Source material: peripheral blood. These receptors were obtained from a man between 70 and 80 years old with acute or convalescent COVID-19. The CDR3 runs from the conserved cysteine through the conserved F or W. Fields, in order: V gene, J gene, clone size, D gene, CDR3 protein, CDR3 DNA. The D gene is left open where the match is weak. Clone size is not always given. Where it is, it says once, few, many or a class for expanded clones.

TRBV5-5	TRBJ2-1	.	.	CASSHRGSYNEQFF	TGTGCCAGCAGCCATCGAGGCTCCTACAATGAGCAGTTCTTC
TRBV7-9	TRBJ2-1	once	TRBD2	CASSPSGAPYNEQFF	TGTGCCAGCAGCCCAAGCGGGGCACCCTACAATGAGCAGTTCTTC
TRBV19	TRBJ1-5	once	TRBD1	CASSPMDRGSNQPQHF	TGTGCCAGTAGTCCAATGGACAGGGGGTCGAATCAGCCCCAGCATTTT
TRBV7-3	TRBJ2-3	.	.	CASSLRDAGDTQYF	TGTGCCAGCAGCTTAAGGGACGCGGGGGATACGCAGTATTTT
TRBV9	TRBJ2-2	.	TRBD1	CASSHRDRSNTGELFF	TGTGCCAGCAGCCACCGGGACAGATCGAACACCGGGGAGCTGTTTTTT
TRBV19	TRBJ1-3	few	.	CASRSRMGAHSGNTIYF	TGTGCCAGTAGAAGTAGGATGGGGGCCCACTCTGGAAACACCATATATTTT
TRBV7-9	TRBJ1-1	.	TRBD1	CASSSGGPEAFF	TGTGCCAGCAGCTCAGGGGGACCTGAAGCTTTCTTT
TRBV30	TRBJ2-1	once	.	CAWSHIRGLTKNEQFF	TGTGCCTGGAGTCACATCAGGGGCCTTACGAAGAATGAGCAGTTCTTC
TRBV7-9	TRBJ2-2	.	.	CASSLADLSGTGELFF	TGTGCCAGCAGCTTAGCGGACTTAAGTGGGACCGGGGAGCTGTTTTTT
TRBV11-1	TRBJ1-2	.	.	CARQLLTEDYGYTF	TGTGCCAGACAACTGTTGACAGAAGACTATGGCTACACCTTC
TRBV7-3	TRBJ2-3	once	TRBD2	CASSPGGDRGTQYF	TGTGCCAGCAGCCCCGGGGGGGATCGGGGTACGCAGTATTTT
TRBV2	TRBJ1-1	.	.	CASSEWLATGNTEAFF	TGTGCCAGCAGTGAATGGTTGGCGACAGGGAACACTGAAGCTTTCTTT
TRBV19	TRBJ1-1	.	.	CASSMLLRANTEAFF	TGTGCCAGTAGTATGCTCCTTCGCGCGAACACTGAAGCTTTCTTT
TRBV4-3	TRBJ1-1	.	.	CASSQGTAGTEAFF	TGCGCCAGCAGCCAAGGGACAGCGGGGACTGAAGCTTTCTTT
TRBV2	TRBJ2-7	once	TRBD2	CASKWEGEQYF	TGTGCCAGCAAGTGGGAGGGCGAGCAGTACTTC
TRBV7-9	TRBJ1-1	once	TRBD1	CASSPHRGGTEAFF	TGTGCCAGCAGCCCCCACAGGGGAGGCACTGAAGCTTTCTTT
TRBV19	TRBJ2-2	.	.	CASDTGDSGIGELFF	TGTGCCAGTGACACAGGGGACTCGGGCATCGGGGAGCTGTTTTTT
TRBV28	TRBJ2-1	once	TRBD2	CASSLGLAGDEQFF	TGTGCCAGCAGTTTAGGACTAGCGGGGGATGAGCAGTTCTTC
TRBV19	TRBJ1-5	.	TRBD1	CASGQTGYSNQPQHF	TGTGCCAGTGGCCAGACAGGGTATAGCAATCAGCCCCAGCATTTT
TRBV9	TRBJ1-2	.	TRBD1	CASSAGTVYYDYGYTF	TGTGCCAGCAGCGCCGGGACAGTTTATTACGACTATGGCTACACCTTC
TRBV5-4	TRBJ1-2	.	.	CASTIPGAAYGYTF	TGTGCCAGCACTATTCCGGGTGCCGCCTATGGCTACACCTTC
TRBV28	TRBJ2-2	.	.	CASSLSRGPINTGELFF	TGTGCCAGCAGTTTATCTAGGGGTCCCATTAACACCGGGGAGCTGTTTTTT